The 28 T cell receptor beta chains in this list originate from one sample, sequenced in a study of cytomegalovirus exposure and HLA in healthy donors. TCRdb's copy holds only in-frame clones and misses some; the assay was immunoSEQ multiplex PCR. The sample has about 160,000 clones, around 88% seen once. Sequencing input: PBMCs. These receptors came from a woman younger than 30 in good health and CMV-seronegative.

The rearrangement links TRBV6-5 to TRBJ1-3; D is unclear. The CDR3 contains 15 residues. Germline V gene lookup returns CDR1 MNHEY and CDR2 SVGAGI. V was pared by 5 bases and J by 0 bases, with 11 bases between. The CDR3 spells CASSLRLNSGNTIYF. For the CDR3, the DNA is TGTGCCAGCAGTCTTCGACTGAACTCTGGAAACACCATATATTTT.

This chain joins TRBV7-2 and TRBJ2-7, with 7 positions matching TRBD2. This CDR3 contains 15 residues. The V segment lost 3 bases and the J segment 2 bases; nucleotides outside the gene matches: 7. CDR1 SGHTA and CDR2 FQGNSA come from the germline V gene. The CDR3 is CASSFKRGEAYEQYF. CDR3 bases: TGTGCCAGCAGCTTTAAGCGGGGCGAAGCCTACGAGCAGTACTTC.

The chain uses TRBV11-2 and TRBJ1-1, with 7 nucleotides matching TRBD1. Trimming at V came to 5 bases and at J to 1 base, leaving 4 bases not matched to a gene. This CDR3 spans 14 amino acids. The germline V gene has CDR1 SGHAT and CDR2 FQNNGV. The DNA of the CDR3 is TGTGCCAGCAGCCCGGGACAGAAGAACACTGAAGCTTTCTTT. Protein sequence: CASSPGQKNTEAFF.

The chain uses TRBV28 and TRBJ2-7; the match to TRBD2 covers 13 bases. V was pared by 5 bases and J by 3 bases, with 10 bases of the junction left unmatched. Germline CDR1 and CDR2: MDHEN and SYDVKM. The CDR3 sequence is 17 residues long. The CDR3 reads CASSLRLAGGLVYEQYF. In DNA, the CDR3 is TGTGCCAGCAGTCTTCGACTAGCGGGGGGCCTCGTCTACGAGCAGTACTTC.

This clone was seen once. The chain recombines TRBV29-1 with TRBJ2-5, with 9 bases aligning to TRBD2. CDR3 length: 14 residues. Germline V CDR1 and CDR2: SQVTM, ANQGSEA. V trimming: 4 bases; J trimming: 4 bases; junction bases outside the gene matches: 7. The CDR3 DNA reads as TGCAGCGTTGGGGGAGCGGGGGGAGGAGAGACCCAGTACTTC. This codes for CSVGGAGGGETQYF.

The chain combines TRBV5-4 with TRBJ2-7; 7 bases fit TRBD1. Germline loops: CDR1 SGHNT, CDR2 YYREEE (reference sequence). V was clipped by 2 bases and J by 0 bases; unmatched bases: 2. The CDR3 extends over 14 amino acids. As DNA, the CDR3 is TGTGCCAGCAGCTTAAGGGACAGCTCCTACGAGCAGTACTTC. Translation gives CASSLRDSSYEQYF.

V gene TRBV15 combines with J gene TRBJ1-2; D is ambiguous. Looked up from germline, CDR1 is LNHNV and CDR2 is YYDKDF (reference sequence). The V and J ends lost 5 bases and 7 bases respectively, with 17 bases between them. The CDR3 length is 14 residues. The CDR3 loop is CATSGLEGVSGYTF. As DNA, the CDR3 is TGTGCCACCAGCGGGCTTGAGGGAGTGAGTGGCTACACCTTC.

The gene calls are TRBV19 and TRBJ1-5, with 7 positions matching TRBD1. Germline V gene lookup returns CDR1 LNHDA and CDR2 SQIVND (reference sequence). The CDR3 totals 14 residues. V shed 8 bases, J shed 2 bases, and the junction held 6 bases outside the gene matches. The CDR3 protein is CASVQGSGNQPQHF. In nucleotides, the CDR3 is TGTGCCAGTGTACAGGGGTCGGGCAATCAGCCCCAGCATTTT.

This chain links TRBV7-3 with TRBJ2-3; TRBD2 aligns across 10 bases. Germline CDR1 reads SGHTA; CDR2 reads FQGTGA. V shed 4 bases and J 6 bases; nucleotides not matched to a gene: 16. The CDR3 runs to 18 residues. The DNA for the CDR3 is TGTGCCAGCAGCTCATTTGGGGTAGCGGGGGGTTTTGAGGATACGCAGTATTTT. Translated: CASSSFGVAGGFEDTQYF.

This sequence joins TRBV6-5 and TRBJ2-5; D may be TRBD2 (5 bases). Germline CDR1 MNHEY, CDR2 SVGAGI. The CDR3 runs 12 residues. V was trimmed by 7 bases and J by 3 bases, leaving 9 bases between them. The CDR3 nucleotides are TGTGCCAGCATGGGGAGTGAAGAGACCCAGTACTTC. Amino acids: CASMGSEETQYF.

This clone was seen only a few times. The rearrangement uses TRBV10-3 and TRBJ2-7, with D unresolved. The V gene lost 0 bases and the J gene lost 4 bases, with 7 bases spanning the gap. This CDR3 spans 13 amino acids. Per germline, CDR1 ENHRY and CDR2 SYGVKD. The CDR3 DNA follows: TGTGCCATCAGTGAGTCGAACGGGTACGAGCAGTACTTC. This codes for CAISESNGYEQYF.

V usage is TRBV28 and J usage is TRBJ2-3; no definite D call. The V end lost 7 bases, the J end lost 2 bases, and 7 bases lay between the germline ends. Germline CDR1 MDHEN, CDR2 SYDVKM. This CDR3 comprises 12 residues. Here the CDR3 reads CASTEFTDTQYF. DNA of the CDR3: TGTGCCAGCACAGAATTCACAGATACGCAGTATTTT.

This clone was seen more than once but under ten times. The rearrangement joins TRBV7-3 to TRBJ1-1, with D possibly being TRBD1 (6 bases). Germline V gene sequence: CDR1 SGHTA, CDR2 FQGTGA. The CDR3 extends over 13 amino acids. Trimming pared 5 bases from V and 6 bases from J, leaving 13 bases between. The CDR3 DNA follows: TGTGCCAGCAGCCTGAGTGGGGGCTCTGAAGCTTTCTTT. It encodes CASSLSGGSEAFF.

The CDR3 region has the DNA TGCAGCGTTGAACGCCCCCAGGTTGAAGCTTTCTTT. This encodes CSVERPQVEAFF. This rearrangement joins TRBV29-1 to TRBJ1-1; D uncertain. The V end was cut by 2 bases, the J end by 7 bases, with 11 bases between. Germline CDR1 SQVTM, CDR2 ANQGSEA. The CDR3 has 12 residues.

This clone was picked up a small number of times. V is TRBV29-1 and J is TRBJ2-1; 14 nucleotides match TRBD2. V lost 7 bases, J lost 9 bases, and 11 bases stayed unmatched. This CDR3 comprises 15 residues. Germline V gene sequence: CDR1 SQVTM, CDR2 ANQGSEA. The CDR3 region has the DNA TGCAGCGCCGGGACTAGCGGGAGAGGGAGAGGTGAGCAGTTCTTC. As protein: CSAGTSGRGRGEQFF.

The chain's CDR3 is CASSRLGGTGLSYEQYF. CDR3 in DNA: TGTGCCAGCAGCCGACTGGGTGGTACAGGGCTCTCCTACGAGCAGTACTTC. The chain recombines TRBV14 with TRBJ2-7, with D perhaps matching TRBD1 (6 bases). The germline CDR1 and CDR2 sequences are SGHDN and FVKESK. V was pared by 4 bases and J by 0 bases, with 19 bases between. This CDR3 has 17 amino acids.

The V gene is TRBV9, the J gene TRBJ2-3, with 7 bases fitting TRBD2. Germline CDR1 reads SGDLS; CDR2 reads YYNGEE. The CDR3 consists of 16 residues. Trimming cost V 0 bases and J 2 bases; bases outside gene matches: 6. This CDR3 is CASSVGGGEVTDTQYF. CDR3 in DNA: TGTGCCAGCAGCGTAGGTGGGGGGGAGGTCACAGATACGCAGTATTTT.

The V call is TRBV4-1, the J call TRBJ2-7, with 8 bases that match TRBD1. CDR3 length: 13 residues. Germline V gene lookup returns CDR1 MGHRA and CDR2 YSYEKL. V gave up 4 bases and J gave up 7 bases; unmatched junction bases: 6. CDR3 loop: CASSPRDRWEQYF. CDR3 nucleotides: TGCGCCAGCAGCCCTCGGGACAGGTGGGAGCAGTACTTC.

CDR3 nucleotides: TGCGCCAGCAGCCAAGACAGAGCGGGTAGCCATGCTTACGAGCAGTACTTC. Translating it yields CASSQDRAGSHAYEQYF. The chain links TRBV4-3 to TRBJ2-7, with D maybe TRBD2 (6 bases). The germline CDR1 and CDR2 sequences are LGHNA and YSLEER. There are 17 residues in the CDR3. V was pared by 0 bases and J by 4 bases, with 19 bases between.

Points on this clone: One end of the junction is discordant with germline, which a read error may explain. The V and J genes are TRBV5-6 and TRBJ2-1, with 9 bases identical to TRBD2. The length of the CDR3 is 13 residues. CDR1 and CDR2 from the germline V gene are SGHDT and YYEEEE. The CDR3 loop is CASSLSLAGLLLF. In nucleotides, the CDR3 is TGTGCCAGCAGCTTGAGCCTAGCGGGACTCCTACTCTTC. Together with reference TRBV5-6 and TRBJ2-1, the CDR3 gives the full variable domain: DAGVTQSPTHLIKTRGQQVTLRCSPKSGHDTVSWYQQALGQGPQFIFQYYEEEERQRGNFPDRFSGHQFPNYSSELNVNALLLGDSALYLCASSLSLAGLLLFGPGTRLTVL.

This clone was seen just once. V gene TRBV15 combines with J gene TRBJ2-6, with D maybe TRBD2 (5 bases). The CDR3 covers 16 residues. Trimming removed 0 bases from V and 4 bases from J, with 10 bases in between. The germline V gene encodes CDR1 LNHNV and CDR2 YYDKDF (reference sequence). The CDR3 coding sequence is TGTGCCACCAGCAGAGATCCAATAGCGGGGGCCAACGTCCTGACTTTC. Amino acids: CATSRDPIAGANVLTF.

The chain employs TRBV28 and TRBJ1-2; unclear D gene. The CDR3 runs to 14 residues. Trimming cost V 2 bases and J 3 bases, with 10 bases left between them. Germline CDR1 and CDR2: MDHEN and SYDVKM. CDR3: CASSLLGTDYGYTF. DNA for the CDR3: TGTGCCAGCAGTTTACTTGGTACTGACTATGGCTACACCTTC.

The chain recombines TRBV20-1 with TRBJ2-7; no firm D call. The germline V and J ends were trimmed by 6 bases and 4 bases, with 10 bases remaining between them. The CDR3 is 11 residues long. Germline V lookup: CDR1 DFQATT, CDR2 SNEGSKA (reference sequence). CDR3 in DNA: TGCAGTGCCGAGAACCGGTACGAGCAGTACTTC. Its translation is CSAENRYEQYF.

The CDR3 region is CASTEMAGGAYGYTF. CDR3 sequence (DNA): TGTGCCAGCACCGAAATGGCAGGGGGCGCCTATGGCTACACCTTC. This rearrangement joins TRBV7-9 to TRBJ1-2; 8 bases match TRBD1. Germline V gene lookup returns CDR1 SEHNR and CDR2 FQNEAQ (reference sequence). The CDR3 runs 15 residues. Trimming took 7 bases from V and 4 from J; bases not matched to a gene: 11.

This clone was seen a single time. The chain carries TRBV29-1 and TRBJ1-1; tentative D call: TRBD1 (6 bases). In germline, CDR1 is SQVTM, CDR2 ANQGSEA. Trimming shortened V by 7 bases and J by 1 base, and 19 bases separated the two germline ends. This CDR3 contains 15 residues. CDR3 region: CSAPIGEGGNTEAFF. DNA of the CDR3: TGCAGCGCCCCCATAGGGGAGGGGGGGAACACTGAAGCTTTCTTT. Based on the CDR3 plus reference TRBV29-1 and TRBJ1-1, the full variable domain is SAVISQKPSRDICQRGTSLTIQCQVDSQVTMMFWYRQQPGQSLTLIATANQGSEATYESGFVIDKFPISRPNLTFSTLTVSNMSPEDSSIYLCSAPIGEGGNTEAFFGQGTRLTVV.

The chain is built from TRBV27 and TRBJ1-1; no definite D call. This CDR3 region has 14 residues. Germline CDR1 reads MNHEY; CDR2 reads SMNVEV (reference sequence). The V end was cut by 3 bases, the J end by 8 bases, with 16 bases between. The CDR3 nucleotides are TGTGCCAGCAGTTTTGGAGGGAAGGCCCAGGAAGCTTTCTTT. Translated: CASSFGGKAQEAFF.

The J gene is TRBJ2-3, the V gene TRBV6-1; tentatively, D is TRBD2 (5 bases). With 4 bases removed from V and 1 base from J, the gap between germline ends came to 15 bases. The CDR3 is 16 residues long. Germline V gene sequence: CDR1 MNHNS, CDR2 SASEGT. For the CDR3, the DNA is TGTGCCAGCAGTGGGGGAGCGCGAACACGCACAGATACGCAGTATTTT. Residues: CASSGGARTRTDTQYF.

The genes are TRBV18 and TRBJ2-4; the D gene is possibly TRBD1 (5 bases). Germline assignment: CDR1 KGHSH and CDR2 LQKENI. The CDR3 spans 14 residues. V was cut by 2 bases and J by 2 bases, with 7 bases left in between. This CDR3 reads CASSPAGTKNIQYF. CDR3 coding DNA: TGTGCCAGCTCACCAGCAGGGACCAAAAACATTCAGTACTTC.